The 31 T cell receptor beta chains given below trace back to one sample, sequenced in a study of beta chain features in type 1 diabetes. What was sequenced were expressed TCRB transcripts, since all of the isolated RNA had been reverse transcribed. TCRdb's copy holds only in-frame clones and misses some; the assay was immunoSEQ multiplex PCR. This table holds fewer than 900,000 clones, roughly 16% found once. The sample consisted of naive CD4+ T cells from blood. The source is a woman aged 18-29 years in good health.

V gene TRBV21-1 combines with J gene TRBJ2-7; TRBD2 reflects the table's D call only, with no check against the DNA. TRBV21-1 is designated a pseudogene. The CDR3 loop spans 12 amino acids. CDR3 region: CASSSRGYEQYF. The CDR3 region has the DNA TGTGCCAGCAGCTCCCGGGGCTACGAGCAGTACTTC.

This clone came up a few times. V gene TRBV28 combines with J gene TRBJ2-7, with D perhaps being TRBD1 or TRBD2 (5 bases each). The length of the CDR3 is 12 residues. V was shortened by 9 bases and J by 3 bases, with 12 bases between the two germline ends. Germline lookup yields CDR1 MDHEN and CDR2 SYDVKM. The CDR3 loop is CASGDAIYEQYF. The DNA for the CDR3 is TGTGCCAGTGGGGACGCCATCTACGAGCAGTACTTC.

The V call is TRBV28, the J call TRBJ2-7; 8 bases are shared with TRBD2. This CDR3 contains 14 residues. The V segment lost 6 bases and the J segment 1 base; nucleotides outside the gene matches: 5. The germline gives CDR1 MDHEN, CDR2 SYDVKM. As DNA, the CDR3 is TGTGCCAGCAGCCAAGGGACTAGTTCCTACGAGCAGTACTTC. This gives the protein CASSQGTSSYEQYF.

This clone has only a few counts. The chain is built from TRBV7-3 and TRBJ2-3; D gene uncertain. Trimming took 5 bases from V and 4 from J, leaving 10 bases between them. CDR3 length equals 13 residues. Looked up from germline, CDR1 is SGHTA and CDR2 is FQGTGA. The CDR3 DNA is TGTGCCAGCAGCGCTCACATGGCAGATACGCAGTATTTT. Translated: CASSAHMADTQYF.

This clone was observed a handful of times. The CDR3 region has the DNA TGTGCCAGCTCACCACCCGGACAGGCTGGCGGCTACACCTTC. Amino acids: CASSPPGQAGGYTF. J is TRBJ1-2 and V is TRBV18; 7 nucleotides match TRBD1. Trimming removed 0 bases from V and 8 bases from J; junction bases left unmatched: 6. The CDR3 spans 14 residues. The germline V gene encodes CDR1 KGHSH and CDR2 LQKENI.

The CDR3 sequence is CASSFLRVDSPLHF. Here the CDR3 DNA reads TGTGCCAGCAGCTTTCTCAGGGTTGATTCACCCCTCCACTTT. V and J are TRBV7-2 and TRBJ1-6; TRBD1 is a possible D gene (5 bases). V was pared by 3 bases and J by 8 bases, with 11 bases between. Germline CDR1 reads SGHTA; CDR2 reads FQGNSA. This CDR3 region has 14 residues.

This clone was counted between two and nine times. The CDR3 sequence is CASSEASSGRGEQFF. DNA of the CDR3: TGTGCCAGCAGTGAAGCTTCTAGCGGGAGGGGCGAGCAGTTCTTC. The V and J genes are TRBV6-1 and TRBJ2-1; 12 bases are shared with TRBD2. The CDR3 consists of 15 residues. Trimming removed 0 bases from V and 10 bases from J; junction bases left unmatched: 4. CDR1 and CDR2 (germline): MNHNS, SASEGT.

This clone was recorded a few times. The rearrangement joins TRBV5-1 to TRBJ2-3, with D perhaps matching TRBD1 (6 bases). Trimming took off 4 bases at V and 2 bases at J, with 11 bases between the two ends. Germline CDR1 SGHRS, CDR2 YFSETQ. The length of the CDR3 is 14 residues. In DNA form, the CDR3 reads TGCGCCAGCAGCCCGGACAGTCCCACAGATACGCAGTATTTT. This translates into CASSPDSPTDTQYF. Based on the CDR3 plus reference TRBV5-1 and TRBJ2-3, the full variable domain is KAGVTQTPRYLIKTRGQQVTLSCSPISGHRSVSWYQQTPGQGLQFLFEYFSETQRNKGNFPGRFSGRQFSNSRSEMNVSTLELGDSALYLCASSPDSPTDTQYFGPGTRLTVL.

The chain combines TRBV6-5 with TRBJ2-5, with 7 bases lining up with TRBD1. Germline V CDR1 and CDR2: MNHEY, SVGAGI. CDR3 length equals 14 residues. Germline trimming cut 7 bases from V and 4 bases from J; bases unmatched to any gene: 9. CDR3 amino acids: CASKTTGLLETQYF. The CDR3 DNA reads as TGTGCCAGCAAAACGACAGGGTTGCTAGAGACCCAGTACTTC.

This chain connects TRBV2 to TRBJ2-1; a possible D gene is TRBD2 (5 bases). Germline CDR1 is SNHLY and CDR2 is FYNNEI. This CDR3 comprises 13 residues. V lost 6 bases and J 2 bases, leaving 8 bases between the germline ends. CDR3: CASSEEAYNEQFF. CDR3 nucleotides: TGTGCCAGCAGCGAGGAGGCCTACAATGAGCAGTTCTTC.

This clone has more than one count but fewer than ten. The CDR3 nucleotides read TGTGCCATCAGGGGGACGGAGAACACCGGGGAGCTGTTTTTT. Translating it yields CAIRGTENTGELFF. The J gene is TRBJ2-2, the V gene TRBV10-3; D may be TRBD1 or TRBD2 (5 bases each). This CDR3 is built from 14 residues. Between the trimmed V and J ends, which lost 6 bases and 1 base, there was a span of 9 bases. In germline, CDR1 is ENHRY, CDR2 SYGVKD.

The chain uses TRBV19 and TRBJ1-2, with 9 bases fitting TRBD1. CDR1 is LNHDA and CDR2 is SQIVND in the germline V gene (reference sequence). Trimming removed 4 bases from V and 2 bases from J; junction bases left unmatched: 5. CDR3 size: 15 residues. CDR3 sequence (DNA): TGTGCCAGTAGTAAAAACGGACAGGGGAACTATGGCTACACCTTC. Translation: CASSKNGQGNYGYTF.

This clone was observed a few times. The chain has TRBV7-9 and TRBJ1-3; D is undetermined. In germline, CDR1 is SEHNR, CDR2 FQNEAQ (reference sequence). The CDR3 runs 17 residues. Deletions cut 5 bases from V and 0 bases from J, with 17 bases between. CDR3 region: CASSPPGRVSSGNTIYF. CDR3 nucleotide sequence: TGTGCCAGCAGCCCCCCCGGGCGCGTGAGCTCTGGAAACACCATATATTTT.

This clone was observed a few times. For the CDR3, the DNA is TGTGCCAGCAGCTTAGAGACAGACCCGTATAGTGGCAATCAGCCCCAGCATTTT. As protein: CASSLETDPYSGNQPQHF. The rearrangement links TRBV11-3 to TRBJ1-5; weak D call: TRBD1 (5 bases). The CDR3 runs 18 residues. The V end was cut by 0 bases, the J end by 2 bases, with 17 bases between. The V gene's germline CDR1 is SGHNT and CDR2 YENEEA.

The gene calls are TRBV9 and TRBJ1-2; D possibly corresponds to TRBD1 (5 bases). The length of the CDR3 is 15 residues. Trimming took off 4 bases at V and 6 bases at J, with 19 bases between the two ends. From germline, CDR1 is SGDLS and CDR2 YYNGEE. The CDR3 nucleotides read TGTGCCAGCAGCTCCCCTCCCGGGGGTCTTAATGGCTACACCTTC. Translation: CASSSPPGGLNGYTF.

This clone came up a few times. The rearrangement joins TRBV12-2 to TRBJ1-4. TRBV12-2 is a recognized pseudogene. This CDR3 comprises 14 residues. DNA of the CDR3: TGTGCAAGTCGCGAACCACGCAAAAATGAAAAACTGTTTTTT. Amino acid sequence: CASREPRKNEKLFF.

This clone occurred once. The rearrangement uses TRBV9 and TRBJ2-1; D possibly corresponds to TRBD2 (5 bases). The ends were cut back, 0 bases at V and 7 bases at J, with 8 bases in the middle. This CDR3 comprises 13 residues. Germline loops: CDR1 SGDLS, CDR2 YYNGEE. CDR3 nucleotide sequence: TGTGCCAGCAGCGTAGCGGGAAAAAATGAGCAGTTCTTC. Protein sequence: CASSVAGKNEQFF. Combining the CDR3 with reference TRBV9 and TRBJ2-1 gives the whole variable domain DSGVTQTPKHLITATGQRVTLRCSPRSGDLSVYWYQQSLDQGLQFLIQYYNGEERAKGNILERFSAQQFPDLHSELNLSSLELGDSALYFCASSVAGKNEQFFGPGTRLTVL.

This rearrangement joins TRBV29-1 to TRBJ2-7; 8 positions match TRBD1. Germline trimming cut 4 bases from V and 5 bases from J; bases unmatched to any gene: 7. Germline V lookup: CDR1 SQVTM, CDR2 ANQGSEA. The CDR3 is 13 residues long. CDR3 in amino acids: CSVVGAGGDEQYF. The CDR3 DNA is TGCAGCGTTGTGGGCGCAGGGGGCGACGAGCAGTACTTC.

The chain recombines TRBV9 with TRBJ2-1; 11 bases map to TRBD2. The CDR3 length is 14 residues. V lost 3 bases, J lost 8 bases, and 4 bases stayed unmatched. Germline loops: CDR1 SGDLS, CDR2 YYNGEE. CDR3 DNA sequence: TGTGCCAGCAGCGCAGGACTAGCGGGCTATGAGCAGTTCTTC. Protein product: CASSAGLAGYEQFF.

CDR3 nucleotides: TGTGCCAGCAGTCCGCAGACGGACAACGAGCAGTACTTC. Translated, it gives CASSPQTDNEQYF. The chain carries TRBV7-6 and TRBJ2-7; TRBD1 is a possible D gene (5 bases). Trimming took 6 bases from V and 5 from J, leaving 14 bases between them. The CDR3 consists of 13 residues. From germline, CDR1 is SGHVS and CDR2 FNYEAQ. Combining the CDR3 with reference TRBV7-6 and TRBJ2-7 gives the whole variable domain GAGVSQSPRYKVTKRGQDVALRCDPISGHVSLYWYRQALGQGPEFLTYFNYEAQQDKSGLPNDRFSAERPEGSISTLTIQRTEQRDSAMYRCASSPQTDNEQYFGPGTRLTVT.

The rearrangement joins TRBV9 to TRBJ1-3; D possibly corresponds to TRBD1 (5 bases). V was pared by 1 base and J by 4 bases, with 9 bases between. Germline CDR1 SGDLS, CDR2 YYNGEE. The CDR3 spans 14 residues. The CDR3 is CASSVIQDGNTIYF. As DNA, the CDR3 is TGTGCCAGCAGCGTAATACAGGACGGAAACACCATATATTTT.

The chain links TRBV7-2 to TRBJ2-1; D tentatively fits TRBD1 or TRBD2 (5 bases each). Per the germline V gene, CDR1 is SGHTA and CDR2 is FQGNSA. This CDR3 spans 16 amino acids. V was clipped by 3 bases and J by 4 bases, with 16 bases between them. The DNA of the CDR3 is TGTGCCAGCAGCTTGATGGGACGGGGACCTTACAATGAGCAGTTCTTC. Translation: CASSLMGRGPYNEQFF. The whole variable domain, filled in from reference TRBV7-2 and TRBJ2-1, reads GAGVSQSPSNKVTEKGKDVELRCDPISGHTALYWYRQSLGQGLEFLIYFQGNSAPDKSGLPSDRFSAERTGGSVSTLTIQRTQQEDSAVYLCASSLMGRGPYNEQFFGPGTRLTVL.

The rearrangement links TRBV28 to TRBJ2-7, with 8 positions matching TRBD2. The trim removed 1 base at V and 3 bases at J, leaving 8 bases unmatched. CDR3 length: 16 amino acids. Germline CDR1 MDHEN, CDR2 SYDVKM. This CDR3 reads CASSLFAGTRNYEQYF. The CDR3 region has the DNA TGTGCCAGCAGTTTATTTGCCGGGACTAGGAACTACGAGCAGTACTTC.

This clone was found a few times. V and J are TRBV11-2 and TRBJ2-3, with D tentatively TRBD1 (5 bases). Trimming pared 7 bases from V and 4 bases from J, leaving 15 bases between. The CDR3 runs 14 residues. Germline loops: CDR1 SGHAT, CDR2 FQNNGV. CDR3 protein: CASTPHLQADTQYF. CDR3 nucleotides: TGTGCCAGCACCCCTCATTTACAGGCAGATACGCAGTATTTT.

A few counts support this clone. The gene calls are TRBV6-6 and TRBJ1-5; D is perhaps TRBD1 (5 bases). Trimming removed 7 bases at V and 5 bases at J, with 15 bases between. The CDR3 is 14 amino acids. Germline CDR1 and CDR2: MNHNY and SVGAGI (reference sequence). The CDR3 DNA is TGTGCCAGCACTCCCGACAGAATTTATCAGCCCCAGCATTTT. Its translation is CASTPDRIYQPQHF.

The chain recombines TRBV7-3 with TRBJ1-4, with TRBD1 as a possible D gene (5 bases). This CDR3 spans 15 amino acids. Germline V CDR1 and CDR2: SGHTA, FQGTGA. The V end was cut by 7 bases, the J end by 2 bases, with 14 bases between. CDR3 sequence (DNA): TGTGCCAGCATAACCCCGGACAAGACTAATGAAAAACTGTTTTTT. It specifies CASITPDKTNEKLFF. The full variable domain, its missing parts supplied by reference TRBV7-3 and TRBJ1-4, is GAGVSQTPSNKVTEKGKYVELRCDPISGHTALYWYRQSLGQGPEFLIYFQGTGAADDSGLPNDRFFAVRPEGSVSTLKIQRTERGDSAVYLCASITPDKTNEKLFFGSGTQLSVL.

This clone was observed a handful of times. This rearrangement joins TRBV7-2 to TRBJ1-1; D remains ambiguous. CDR1 and CDR2 from the germline V gene are SGHTA and FQGNSA. The CDR3 runs 12 residues. V lost 2 bases and J lost 5, with 6 bases in between. The CDR3: CASSLYYTEAFF. The CDR3 nucleotides read TGTGCCAGCAGCTTATATTATACTGAAGCTTTCTTT.

In DNA, the CDR3 is TGTGCCAGCAGCCAAGGGGCGCGACTTCAAGAGACCCAGTACTTC. Protein sequence: CASSQGARLQETQYF. This rearrangement joins TRBV7-6 to TRBJ2-5, with D possibly being TRBD1 (5 bases). Trimming stripped 5 bases from V and 2 bases from J, with 15 bases between. The CDR3 extends over 15 amino acids. The germline CDR1 and CDR2 sequences are SGHVS and FNYEAQ.

This clone was seen more than once but under ten times. This sequence joins TRBV13 and TRBJ1-1; D call uncertain. The V end was cut by 5 bases, the J end by 0 bases, with 10 bases between. The CDR3 runs 14 residues. Germline CDR1 and CDR2: PRHDT and FYEKMQ (reference sequence). The DNA of the CDR3 is TGTGCCAGCAGCATACTCTTCATGAACACTGAAGCTTTCTTT. This encodes CASSILFMNTEAFF.

The genes are TRBV7-2 and TRBJ1-1; the D is unclear. This CDR3 has 13 residues. V lost 5 bases and J lost 0, with 7 bases in between. Germline assignment: CDR1 SGHTA and CDR2 FQGNSA. CDR3 in DNA: TGTGCCAGCAGCACGACCATGAACACTGAAGCTTTCTTT. Encoded protein: CASSTTMNTEAFF.

This clone has more than one count but fewer than ten. This chain links TRBV13 with TRBJ2-5; D tentatively fits TRBD1 or TRBD2 (5 bases each). V shed 0 bases and J shed 5 bases, with 19 bases lying between them. The CDR3 runs 17 residues. The germline gives CDR1 PRHDT, CDR2 FYEKMQ (reference sequence). The chain's CDR3 is CASSLGLGRDARETQYF. The DNA for the CDR3 is TGTGCCAGCAGCTTAGGGCTCGGCAGGGACGCTCGTGAGACCCAGTACTTC.